What follows are 26 T cell receptor beta chains derived from one specimen sequenced in a study of pediatric ulcerative colitis. Sequenced by immunoSEQ multiplex PCR; TCRdb stores in-frame clones only, minus some. The repertoire holds more than 40,000 clones, 78% seen once, with less than 4.5% in the top ten. The rectum was sampled with one to two pinch biopsies at colonoscopy. Input material: gut tissue. The receptors shown here come from a girl aged 5 to 17 with moderate ulcerative colitis.

The rearrangement joins TRBV5-1 to TRBJ2-7, with 8 bases identical to TRBD2. Germline V gene data show CDR1 as SGHRS and CDR2 as YFSETQ. The CDR3 runs to 15 residues. Trimming took 0 bases from V and 0 from J; bases not matched to a gene: 2. This chain's CDR3 is CASSLGRGVSYEQYF. DNA of the CDR3: TGCGCCAGCAGCTTGGGGCGGGGGGTCTCCTACGAGCAGTACTTC.

The chain uses TRBV5-1 and TRBJ2-3; TRBD1 aligns across 7 bases. CDR3 length: 14 residues. V lost 2 bases and J lost 2; bases outside the gene matches: 2. Germline CDR1 reads SGHRS; CDR2 reads YFSETQ. DNA of the CDR3: TGCGCCAGCAGCTTTGACAGGGTCACAGATACGCAGTATTTT. It yields the protein CASSFDRVTDTQYF.

This sequence joins TRBV27 and TRBJ2-5; weak D call: TRBD1 (5 bases). The V and J ends lost 5 bases and 2 bases respectively, with 12 bases between them. CDR1 is MNHEY and CDR2 is SMNVEV in the germline V gene (reference sequence). The CDR3 totals 14 residues. The CDR3 sequence: CASSPVGHQETQYF. The CDR3 bases are TGTGCCAGCAGTCCCGTGGGGCATCAAGAGACCCAGTACTTC.

This rearrangement joins TRBV19 to TRBJ2-3; D is unclear. This CDR3 has 14 amino acids. The V end lost 5 bases, the J end lost 6 bases, and 15 bases lay between the germline ends. CDR1 is LNHDA, CDR2 SQIVND, per germline (reference sequence). The chain's CDR3 is CASSGRQRSDTQYF. The CDR3 region has the DNA TGTGCCAGTAGTGGTCGGCAAAGGAGTGATACGCAGTATTTT.

This sequence joins TRBV5-5 and TRBJ2-1, with 11 bases lining up with TRBD2. The CDR3 is 15 amino acids. Germline-derived CDR1 and CDR2 are SGHKS and YYEKEE (reference sequence). After removal of 6 bases from V and 8 bases from J, the junction contained 10 bases not matched to a gene. In DNA, the CDR3 is TGTGCCAGCACCCACCTAGCGGGAGGTTTCGATGAGCAGTTCTTC. Translating it yields CASTHLAGGFDEQFF.

This clone was seen a handful of times. The gene calls are TRBV29-1 and TRBJ1-1; D possibly corresponds to TRBD1 (5 bases). This CDR3 contains 13 residues. In germline, CDR1 is SQVTM, CDR2 ANQGSEA. With 7 bases removed from V and 4 bases from J, the gap between germline ends came to 16 bases. The CDR3 here is CSASEARATEAFF. CDR3 nucleotide sequence: TGCAGCGCGTCCGAGGCCAGGGCCACTGAAGCTTTCTTT.

The chain couples TRBV5-6 to TRBJ2-3; D tentatively fits TRBD1 or TRBD2 (5 bases each). This CDR3 is 16 amino acids long. The germline gives CDR1 SGHDT, CDR2 YYEEEE. Trimming stripped 2 bases from V and 0 bases from J, with 13 bases between. CDR3 DNA: TGTGCCAGCAGCTTTCTGGGGCGGACTAGCACAGATACGCAGTATTTT. It is translated as CASSFLGRTSTDTQYF.

V gene TRBV29-1 combines with J gene TRBJ2-7, with 7 bases identical to TRBD1. The CDR3 has 15 amino acids. The germline CDR1 and CDR2 sequences are SQVTM and ANQGSEA. V gave up 3 bases and J gave up 3 bases; unmatched junction bases: 11. CDR3 region: CSVDVGGQGIYEQYF. As DNA, the CDR3 is TGCAGCGTTGATGTAGGGGGCCAGGGGATCTACGAGCAGTACTTC.

The chain carries TRBV9 and TRBJ1-1, with a tentative D call TRBD1 (5 bases). Per germline, CDR1 SGDLS and CDR2 YYNGEE. Trimming removed 3 bases from V and 8 bases from J, with 14 bases in between. The CDR3 contains 13 residues. The CDR3 protein is CASSATTGPEAFF. The CDR3 region has the DNA TGTGCCAGCAGCGCAACAACAGGACCGGAAGCTTTCTTT.

This clone was seen only a few times. V usage is TRBV19 and J usage is TRBJ1-5; no clear D. The CDR3 loop spans 14 amino acids. Trimming removed 3 bases at V and 7 bases at J, with 13 bases between. Germline CDR1 is LNHDA and CDR2 is SQIVND (reference sequence). Here the CDR3 reads CASSIASAGQPQHF. The CDR3 region has the DNA TGTGCCAGTAGTATTGCGTCAGCGGGACAGCCCCAGCATTTT.

The chain couples TRBV10-3 to TRBJ2-2; D is ambiguous. The CDR3 runs 15 residues. The germline V and J ends were trimmed by 9 bases and 0 bases, with 14 bases remaining between them. Germline CDR1 reads ENHRY; CDR2 reads SYGVKD. Written as DNA, the CDR3 is TGTGCCATGAAAAGGACCCGAGCGAACACCGGGGAGCTGTTTTTT. Protein sequence: CAMKRTRANTGELFF.

The rearrangement links TRBV7-9 to TRBJ2-5; no reliable D call. Trimming pared 5 bases from V and 11 bases from J, leaving 12 bases between. CDR1 is SEHNR and CDR2 is FQNEAQ in the germline V gene (reference sequence). The CDR3 contains 11 residues. CDR3 region: CASSEIDSQYF. For the CDR3, the DNA is TGTGCCAGCAGCGAAATAGACTCGCAGTACTTC.

This rearrangement joins TRBV29-1 to TRBJ2-3; the D call may be TRBD1 or TRBD2 (5 bases each). V dropped 6 bases and J dropped 7 bases, with 11 bases sitting between them. The V gene's germline CDR1 is SQVTM and CDR2 ANQGSEA. The CDR3 extends over 11 amino acids. The CDR3: CSVGDGYTQYF. CDR3 DNA: TGCAGCGTCGGGGACGGTTATACGCAGTATTTT.

Only one count was recorded for this clone. CDR3 coding DNA: TGTGCCAGCAGCGTAGGGGAGCGGGGGGGCTCAGAGCAGTTCTTC. Its translation is CASSVGERGGSEQFF. This chain uses TRBV7-6 with TRBJ2-1; TRBD2 agrees at 10 bases. The V segment lost 5 bases and the J segment 10 bases; nucleotides outside the gene matches: 11. This CDR3 is 15 amino acids long. CDR1 and CDR2 from the germline V gene are SGHVS and FNYEAQ.

This clone was detected once. CDR3 coding DNA: TGTGCCAGCAGCCCCAGGGGGGACACCGGGGAGCTGTTTTTT. Protein: CASSPRGDTGELFF. V is TRBV5-4 and J is TRBJ2-2, with D possibly being TRBD1 (7 bases). This CDR3 has 14 residues. The ends were cut back, 4 bases at V and 3 bases at J, with 10 bases in the middle. CDR1 SGHNT and CDR2 YYREEE come from the germline V gene (reference sequence).

The chain joins TRBV29-1 to TRBJ2-7; D might be TRBD2 (5 bases). CDR3 length: 13 amino acids. Germline CDR1 and CDR2: SQVTM and ANQGSEA. V gave up 2 bases and J gave up 7 bases, with 15 bases separating them. CDR3 sequence reads: CSVENGPGREQYF. The CDR3 DNA is TGCAGCGTTGAAAATGGACCGGGAAGGGAGCAGTACTTC.

CDR3 loop: CASSKRVAGRPPNEKLFF. For the CDR3, the DNA is TGTGCCAGTAGTAAGCGGGTCGCAGGTCGTCCACCTAATGAAAAACTGTTTTTT. The V call is TRBV19, the J call TRBJ1-4; D not resolved. Germline-derived CDR1 and CDR2 are LNHDA and SQIVND (reference sequence). The CDR3 consists of 18 residues. The V gene lost 4 bases and the J gene lost 3 bases, with 21 bases spanning the gap.

The V call is TRBV29-1, the J call TRBJ2-1; TRBD1 matches at 10 bases. CDR3 length: 12 amino acids. The germline gives CDR1 SQVTM, CDR2 ANQGSEA. Trimming cost V 6 bases and J 7 bases; bases outside gene matches: 3. CDR3: CSVMDRGNEQFF. DNA for the CDR3: TGCAGCGTCATGGACAGGGGGAATGAGCAGTTCTTC.

The chain recombines TRBV5-4 with TRBJ1-1, with 10 bases lining up with TRBD1. V dropped 5 bases and J dropped 0; count of bases not matched to a gene: 4. The length of the CDR3 is 15 residues. The germline V gene encodes CDR1 SGHNT and CDR2 YYREEE (reference sequence). In nucleotides, the CDR3 is TGTGCCAGCAGTCGGGACAGGGGCGTGAACACTGAAGCTTTCTTT. This codes for CASSRDRGVNTEAFF.

V is TRBV4-1 and J is TRBJ1-6; D is possibly TRBD1 (5 bases). The CDR3 is 13 amino acids. Between the trimmed V and J ends, which lost 6 bases and 8 bases, there was a span of 11 bases. Germline CDR1 is MGHRA and CDR2 is YSYEKL. The DNA of the CDR3 is TGCGCCAGCAGAAAAGGGACCGATTCACCCCTCCACTTT. Protein product: CASRKGTDSPLHF.

The gene calls are TRBV19 and TRBJ2-7; TRBD1 matches at 7 bases. CDR3 length equals 14 residues. Germline assignment: CDR1 LNHDA and CDR2 SQIVND (reference sequence). Trimming took 1 base from V and 2 from J; bases not matched to a gene: 2. The CDR3 protein is CASSIGTGPYEQYF. In DNA, the CDR3 is TGTGCCAGTAGTATAGGGACAGGCCCCTACGAGCAGTACTTC.

V is TRBV9 and J is TRBJ1-5; D gene ambiguous. Germline lookup yields CDR1 SGDLS and CDR2 YYNGEE. This CDR3 is built from 15 residues. Deletions cut 0 bases from V and 7 bases from J, with 14 bases between. The CDR3 DNA is TGTGCCAGCAGCGTAGGTTTCTCTTCAGGCCAGCCCCAGCATTTT. This gives the protein CASSVGFSSGQPQHF.

V is TRBV7-8 and J is TRBJ1-1; no firm D call. The germline CDR1 and CDR2 sequences are SGHVS and FQNEAQ. The CDR3 totals 15 residues. V lost 1 base and J 0 bases, leaving 9 bases between the germline ends. The DNA for the CDR3 is TGTGCCAGCAGCTTAGGAACGGCTTTGAACACTGAAGCTTTCTTT. Translation: CASSLGTALNTEAFF.

The chain has TRBV18 and TRBJ2-2; 13 bases align to TRBD2. The V and J ends lost 5 bases and 4 bases, in that order; junction bases with no gene match: 4. Germline values: CDR1 KGHSH, CDR2 LQKENI. The CDR3 is 16 amino acids. The CDR3 bases are TGTGCCAGCTCATCCCGGACTAGCGGGAGCACCGGGGAGCTGTTTTTT. This translates into CASSSRTSGSTGELFF.

The chain carries TRBV19 and TRBJ1-5, with 7 bases fitting TRBD1. CDR1 LNHDA and CDR2 SQIVND come from the germline V gene (reference sequence). The CDR3 extends over 19 amino acids. V shed 6 bases, J shed 1 base, and the junction held 18 bases outside the gene matches. In DNA, the CDR3 is TGTGCCAGTAGCCTAGACCAATTTAACAGGGGCGGGAGCAATCAGCCCCAGCATTTT. It encodes CASSLDQFNRGGSNQPQHF.

The chain employs TRBV19 and TRBJ2-2, with a weak D call TRBD2 (6 bases). CDR3 length equals 15 residues. Deletions cut 3 bases from V and 0 bases from J, with 8 bases between. Germline CDR1 is LNHDA and CDR2 is SQIVND (reference sequence). The DNA of the CDR3 is TGTGCCAGTAGTATGGCGGGGCCGAACACCGGGGAGCTGTTTTTT. Its protein is CASSMAGPNTGELFF.